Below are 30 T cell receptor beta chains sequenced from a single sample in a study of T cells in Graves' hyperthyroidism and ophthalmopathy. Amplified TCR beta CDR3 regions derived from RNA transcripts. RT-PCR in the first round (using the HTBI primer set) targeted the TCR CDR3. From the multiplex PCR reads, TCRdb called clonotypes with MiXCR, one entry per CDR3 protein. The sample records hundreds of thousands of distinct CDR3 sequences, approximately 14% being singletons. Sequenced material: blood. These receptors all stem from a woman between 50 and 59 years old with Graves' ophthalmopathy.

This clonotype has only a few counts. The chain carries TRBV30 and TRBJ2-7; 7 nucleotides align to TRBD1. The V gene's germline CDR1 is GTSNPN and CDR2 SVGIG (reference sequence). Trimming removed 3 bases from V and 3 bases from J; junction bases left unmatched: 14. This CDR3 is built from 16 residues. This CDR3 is CAWSAEGGTVFYEQYF. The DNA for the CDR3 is TGTGCCTGGAGCGCCGAAGGGGGCACGGTTTTCTACGAGCAGTACTTC.

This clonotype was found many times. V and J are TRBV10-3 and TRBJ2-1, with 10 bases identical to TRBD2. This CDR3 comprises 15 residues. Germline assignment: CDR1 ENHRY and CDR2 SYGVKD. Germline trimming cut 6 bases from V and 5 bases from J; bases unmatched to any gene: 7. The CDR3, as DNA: TGTGCCATCAGCGACCTAGCGGGAGCTCACAATGAGCAGTTCTTC. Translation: CAISDLAGAHNEQFF.

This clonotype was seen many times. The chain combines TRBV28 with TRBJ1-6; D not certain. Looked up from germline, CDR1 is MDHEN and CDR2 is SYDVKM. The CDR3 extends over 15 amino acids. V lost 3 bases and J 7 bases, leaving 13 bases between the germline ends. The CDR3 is CASSLTWVGNSPLHF. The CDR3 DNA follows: TGTGCCAGCAGTTTGACTTGGGTAGGGAATTCACCCCTCCACTTT.

The chain's CDR3 is CASSLTGGASKNIQYF. Written as DNA, the CDR3 is TGTGCCAGCAGTTTGACAGGGGGCGCGTCCAAAAACATTCAGTACTTC. This chain links TRBV12-3 or TRBV12-4 with TRBJ2-4, with 10 bases aligning to TRBD1. This CDR3 is built from 16 residues. Trimming cost V 3 bases and J 2 bases; bases outside gene matches: 4.

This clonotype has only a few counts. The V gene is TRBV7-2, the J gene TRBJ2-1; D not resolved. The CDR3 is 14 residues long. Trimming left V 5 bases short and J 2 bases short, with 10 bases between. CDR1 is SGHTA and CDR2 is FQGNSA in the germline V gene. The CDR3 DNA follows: TGTGCCAGCAGCCCGATAGGGACCTACAATGAGCAGTTCTTC. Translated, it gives CASSPIGTYNEQFF.

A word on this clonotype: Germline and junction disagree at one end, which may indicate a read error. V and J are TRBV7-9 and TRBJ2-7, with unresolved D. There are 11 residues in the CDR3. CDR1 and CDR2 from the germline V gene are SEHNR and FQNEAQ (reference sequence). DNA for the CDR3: TGTGCCAGCAGCTCAGGTCCCGAGCGGTACTTC. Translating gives CASSSGPERYF. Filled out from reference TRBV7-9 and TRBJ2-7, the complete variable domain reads DTGVSQNPRHKITKRGQNVTFRCDPISEHNRLYWYRQTLGQGPEFLTYFQNEAQLEKSRLLSDRFSAERPKGSFSTLEIQRTEQGDSAMYLCASSSGPERYFGPGTRLTVT.

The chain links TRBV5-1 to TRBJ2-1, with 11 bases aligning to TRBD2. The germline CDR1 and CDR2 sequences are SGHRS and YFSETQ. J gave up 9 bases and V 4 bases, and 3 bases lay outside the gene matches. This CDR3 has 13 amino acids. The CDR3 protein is CASSTSGSGEQFF. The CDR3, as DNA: TGCGCCAGCAGCACTAGCGGGAGCGGTGAGCAGTTCTTC. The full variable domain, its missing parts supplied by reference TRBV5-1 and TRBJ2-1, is KAGVTQTPRYLIKTRGQQVTLSCSPISGHRSVSWYQQTPGQGLQFLFEYFSETQRNKGNFPGRFSGRQFSNSRSEMNVSTLELGDSALYLCASSTSGSGEQFFGPGTRLTVL.

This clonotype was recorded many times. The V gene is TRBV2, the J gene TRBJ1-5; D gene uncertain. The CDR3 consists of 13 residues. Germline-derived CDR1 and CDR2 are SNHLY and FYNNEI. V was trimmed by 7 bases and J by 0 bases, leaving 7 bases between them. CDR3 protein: CASKGYSNQPQHF. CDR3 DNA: TGTGCCAGCAAAGGGTATAGCAATCAGCCCCAGCATTTT.

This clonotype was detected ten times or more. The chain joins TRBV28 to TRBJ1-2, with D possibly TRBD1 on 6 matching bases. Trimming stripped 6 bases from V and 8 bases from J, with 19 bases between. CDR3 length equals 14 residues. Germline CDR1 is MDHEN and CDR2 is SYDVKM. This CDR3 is CASRRGEGTWGYTF. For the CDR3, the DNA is TGTGCCAGCAGACGGGGTGAGGGGACATGGGGCTACACCTTC.

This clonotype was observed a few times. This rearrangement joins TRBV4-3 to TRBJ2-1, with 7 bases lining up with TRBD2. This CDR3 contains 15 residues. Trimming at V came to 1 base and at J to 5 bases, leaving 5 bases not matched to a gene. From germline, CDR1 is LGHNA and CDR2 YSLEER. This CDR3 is CASSQALAENNEQFF. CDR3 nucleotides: TGCGCCAGCAGCCAAGCCCTAGCGGAAAACAATGAGCAGTTCTTC.

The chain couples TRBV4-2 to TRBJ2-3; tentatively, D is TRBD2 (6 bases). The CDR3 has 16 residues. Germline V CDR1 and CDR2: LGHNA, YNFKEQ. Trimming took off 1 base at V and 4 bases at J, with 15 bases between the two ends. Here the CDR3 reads CASSQVVGRVSDTQYF. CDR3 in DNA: TGTGCCAGCAGCCAAGTCGTCGGGAGAGTCTCAGATACGCAGTATTTT.

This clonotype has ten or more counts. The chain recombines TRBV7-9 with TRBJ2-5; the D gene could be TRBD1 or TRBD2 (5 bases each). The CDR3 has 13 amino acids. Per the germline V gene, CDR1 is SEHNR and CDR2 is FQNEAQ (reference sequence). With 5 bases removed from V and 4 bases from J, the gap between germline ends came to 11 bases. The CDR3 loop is CASSHRGGETQYF. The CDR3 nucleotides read TGTGCCAGCAGCCATCGTGGGGGAGAGACCCAGTACTTC.

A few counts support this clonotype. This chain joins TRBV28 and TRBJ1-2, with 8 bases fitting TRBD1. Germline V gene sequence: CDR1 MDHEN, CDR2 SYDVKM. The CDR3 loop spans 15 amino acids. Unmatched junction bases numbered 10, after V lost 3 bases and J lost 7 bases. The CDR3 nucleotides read TGTGCCAGCAGTTTTATGGACAGGGAGAAAACTGGCTACACCTTC. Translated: CASSFMDREKTGYTF.

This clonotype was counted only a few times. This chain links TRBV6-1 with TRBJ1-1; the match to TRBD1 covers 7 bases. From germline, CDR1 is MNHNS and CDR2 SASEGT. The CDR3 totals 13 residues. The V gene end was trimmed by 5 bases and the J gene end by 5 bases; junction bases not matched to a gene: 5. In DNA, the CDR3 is TGTGCCAGCAGTCCCAGGGGGTTGACTGAAGCTTTCTTT. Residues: CASSPRGLTEAFF.

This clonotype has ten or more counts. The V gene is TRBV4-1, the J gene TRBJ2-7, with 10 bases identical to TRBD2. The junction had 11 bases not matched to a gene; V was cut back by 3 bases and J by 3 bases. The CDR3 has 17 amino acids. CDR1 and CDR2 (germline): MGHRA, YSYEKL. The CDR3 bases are TGCGCCAGCAGCCACCCATCTCCGGCTAGCGGGAGCTACGAGCAGTACTTC. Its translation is CASSHPSPASGSYEQYF.

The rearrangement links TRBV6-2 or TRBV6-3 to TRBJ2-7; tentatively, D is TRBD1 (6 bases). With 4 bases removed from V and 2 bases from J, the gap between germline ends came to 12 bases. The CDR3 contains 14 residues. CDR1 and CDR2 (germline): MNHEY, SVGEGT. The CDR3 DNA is TGTGCCAGCAGTTTACAGGGATGGGCCTACGAGCAGTACTTC. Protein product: CASSLQGWAYEQYF.

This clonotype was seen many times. The chain's CDR3 is CASSFEIQPQHF. The CDR3 region has the DNA TGTGCCAGCAGTTTCGAAATTCAGCCCCAGCATTTT. The chain uses TRBV2 and TRBJ1-5, with D hard to call. The V end lost 5 bases, the J end lost 6 bases, and 8 bases lay between the germline ends. CDR1 and CDR2 (germline): SNHLY, FYNNEI. The CDR3 contains 12 residues.

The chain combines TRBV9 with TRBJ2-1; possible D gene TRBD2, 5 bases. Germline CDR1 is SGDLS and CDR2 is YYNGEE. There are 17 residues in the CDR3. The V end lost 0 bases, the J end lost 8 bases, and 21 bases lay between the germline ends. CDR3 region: CASSVDLLVGSLDEQFF. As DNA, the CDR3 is TGTGCCAGCAGCGTAGACTTGCTGGTGGGGAGTTTAGATGAGCAGTTCTTC.

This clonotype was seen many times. This CDR3 is CASSSPLSEQYF. The CDR3 nucleotides are TGTGCCAGCAGTTCACCCTTGTCCGAGCAGTACTTC. The V and J genes are TRBV28 and TRBJ2-7; no reliable D call. V lost 4 bases and J 6 bases, leaving 10 bases between the germline ends. The CDR3 totals 12 residues. In germline, CDR1 is MDHEN, CDR2 SYDVKM.

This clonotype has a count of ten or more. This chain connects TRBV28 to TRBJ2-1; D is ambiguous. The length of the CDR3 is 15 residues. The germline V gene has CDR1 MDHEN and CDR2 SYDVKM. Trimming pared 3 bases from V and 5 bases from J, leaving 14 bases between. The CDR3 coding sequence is TGTGCCAGCAGTTTTGAGTTAGGTAGGGACAATGAGCAGTTCTTC. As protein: CASSFELGRDNEQFF.

The CDR3 DNA follows: TGTGCCAGCAGCACCCCAGGAGTGGGAGTGCAGGCCAATGAGCAGTTCTTC. Translation gives CASSTPGVGVQANEQFF. The chain carries TRBV9 and TRBJ2-1; D is possibly TRBD2 (5 bases). Germline CDR1 reads SGDLS; CDR2 reads YYNGEE. The CDR3 covers 17 residues. Trimming removed 4 bases at V and 6 bases at J, with 23 bases between.

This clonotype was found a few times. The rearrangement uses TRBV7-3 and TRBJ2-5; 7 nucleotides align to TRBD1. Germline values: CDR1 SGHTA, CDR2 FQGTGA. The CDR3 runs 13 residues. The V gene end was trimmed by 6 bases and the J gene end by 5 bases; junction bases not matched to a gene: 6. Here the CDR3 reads CASSPGTVETQYF. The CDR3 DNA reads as TGTGCCAGCAGTCCCGGGACAGTGGAGACCCAGTACTTC. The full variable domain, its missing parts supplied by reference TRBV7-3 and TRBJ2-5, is GAGVSQTPSNKVTEKGKYVELRCDPISGHTALYWYRQSLGQGPEFLIYFQGTGAADDSGLPNDRFFAVRPEGSVSTLKIQRTERGDSAVYLCASSPGTVETQYFGPGTRLLVL.

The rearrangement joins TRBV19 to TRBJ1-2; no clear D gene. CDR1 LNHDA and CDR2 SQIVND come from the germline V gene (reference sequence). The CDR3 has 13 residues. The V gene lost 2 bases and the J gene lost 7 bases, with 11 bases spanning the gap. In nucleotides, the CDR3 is TGTGCCAGTAGTATATCTGCTGTTCGTGGCTACACCTTC. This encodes CASSISAVRGYTF.

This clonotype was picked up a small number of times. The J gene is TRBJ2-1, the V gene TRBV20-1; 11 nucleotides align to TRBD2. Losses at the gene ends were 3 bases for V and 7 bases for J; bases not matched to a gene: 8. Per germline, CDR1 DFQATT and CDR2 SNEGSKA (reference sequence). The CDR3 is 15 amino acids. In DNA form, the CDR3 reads TGCAGTGCTAGGCCTTTAGCGGGAGGGCCGAATGAGCAGTTCTTC. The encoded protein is CSARPLAGGPNEQFF.

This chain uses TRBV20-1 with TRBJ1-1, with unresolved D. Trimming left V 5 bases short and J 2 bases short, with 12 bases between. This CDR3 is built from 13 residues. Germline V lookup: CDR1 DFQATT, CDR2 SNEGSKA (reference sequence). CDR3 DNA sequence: TGCAGTGCTGCCTTTATGAATAACACTGAAGCTTTCTTT. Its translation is CSAAFMNNTEAFF.

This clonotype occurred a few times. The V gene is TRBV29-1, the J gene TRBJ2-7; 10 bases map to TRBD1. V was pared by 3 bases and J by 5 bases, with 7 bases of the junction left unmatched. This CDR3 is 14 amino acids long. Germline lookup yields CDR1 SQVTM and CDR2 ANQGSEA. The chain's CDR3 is CSVETGTGVNEQYF. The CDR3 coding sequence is TGCAGCGTTGAGACCGGGACAGGGGTCAACGAGCAGTACTTC.

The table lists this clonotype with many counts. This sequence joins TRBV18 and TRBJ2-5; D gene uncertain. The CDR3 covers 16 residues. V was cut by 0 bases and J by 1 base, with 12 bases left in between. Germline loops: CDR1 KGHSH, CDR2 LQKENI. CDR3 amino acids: CASSPPVHVAQETQYF. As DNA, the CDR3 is TGTGCCAGCTCACCACCGGTACATGTGGCCCAAGAGACCCAGTACTTC.

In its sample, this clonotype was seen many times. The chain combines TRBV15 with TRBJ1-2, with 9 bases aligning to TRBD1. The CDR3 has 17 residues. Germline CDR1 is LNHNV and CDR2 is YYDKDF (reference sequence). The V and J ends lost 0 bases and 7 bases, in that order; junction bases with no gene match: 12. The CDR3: CATSRDPRTGVRGGYTF. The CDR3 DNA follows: TGTGCCACCAGCAGAGATCCCCGGACAGGGGTTCGCGGTGGCTACACCTTC. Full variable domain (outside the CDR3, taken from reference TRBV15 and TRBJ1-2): DAMVIQNPRYQVTQFGKPVTLSCSQTLNHNVMYWYQQKSSQAPKLLFHYYDKDFNNEADTPDNFQSRRPNTSFCFLDIRSPGLGDTAMYLCATSRDPRTGVRGGYTFGSGTRLTVV.

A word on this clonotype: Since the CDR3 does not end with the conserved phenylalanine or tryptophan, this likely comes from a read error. The CDR3 sequence is CASSRKGGLAKNIQYL. The CDR3 DNA follows: TGTGCCAGTAGTAGAAAGGGGGGGCTCGCCAAAAACATTCAGTACCTC. V usage is TRBV19 and J usage is TRBJ2-4; the D gene is possibly TRBD2 (7 bases). The CDR3 extends over 16 amino acids. The V end was cut by 4 bases, the J end by 1 base, with 14 bases between. Germline values: CDR1 LNHDA, CDR2 SQIVND (reference sequence).

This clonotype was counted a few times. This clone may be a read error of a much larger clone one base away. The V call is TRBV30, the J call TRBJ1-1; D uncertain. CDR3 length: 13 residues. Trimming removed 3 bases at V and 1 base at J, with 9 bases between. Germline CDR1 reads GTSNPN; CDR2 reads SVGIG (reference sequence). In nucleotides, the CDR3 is TGTGCCTGGAGGACGACACGGAACACTGAAGCTTTCTTT. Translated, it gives CAWRTTRNTEAFF.